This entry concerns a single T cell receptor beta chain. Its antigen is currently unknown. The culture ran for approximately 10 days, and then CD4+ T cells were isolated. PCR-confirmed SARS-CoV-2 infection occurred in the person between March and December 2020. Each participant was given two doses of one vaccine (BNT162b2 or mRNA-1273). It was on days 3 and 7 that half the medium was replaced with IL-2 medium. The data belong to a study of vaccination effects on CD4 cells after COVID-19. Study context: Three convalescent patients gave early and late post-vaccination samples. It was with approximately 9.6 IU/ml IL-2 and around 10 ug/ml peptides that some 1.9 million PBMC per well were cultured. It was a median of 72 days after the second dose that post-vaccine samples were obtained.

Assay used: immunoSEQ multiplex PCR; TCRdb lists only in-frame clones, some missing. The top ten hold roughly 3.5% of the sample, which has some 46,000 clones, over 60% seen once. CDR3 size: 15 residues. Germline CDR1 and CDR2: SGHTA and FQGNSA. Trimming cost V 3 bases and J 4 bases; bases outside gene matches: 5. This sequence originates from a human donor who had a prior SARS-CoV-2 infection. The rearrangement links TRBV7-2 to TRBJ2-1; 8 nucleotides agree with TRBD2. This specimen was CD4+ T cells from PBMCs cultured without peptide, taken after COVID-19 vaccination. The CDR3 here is CASSFIGGVYNEQFF. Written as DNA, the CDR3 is TGTGCCAGCAGCTTTATCGGGGGGGTATACAATGAGCAGTTCTTC.